This TCR beta chain was identified in a study of blood T cell repertoires in COVID-19. Germline values: CDR1 SGHTA, CDR2 FQGNSA. CDR3 length: 13 amino acids. V lost 5 bases and J lost 0, with 5 bases in between. The authors' processing: Amplification of reference gene primers was used by the study to estimate nucleated cell counts. Some clones are missing from TCRdb's copy, which holds only in-frame ones; the method was immunoSEQ multiplex PCR. The DNA was the basis for D and trimming; V, J and clone size are from that table. The sample holds 410,000 or so clones; approximately 89% are singletons and the top ten take about 1.6%.

The sequencing sample was made of peripheral blood. The sequence derives from a woman aged 40 to 49 with COVID-19, enrolled during active disease. V and J are TRBV7-2 and TRBJ1-3; D gene ambiguous. This chain's CDR3 is CASSQVSGNTIYF. CDR3 sequence (DNA): TGTGCCAGCAGCCAGGTCTCTGGAAACACCATATATTTT.